Listed here is a single T cell receptor (beta chain). Clones were read by immunoSEQ multiplex PCR, and TCRdb kept only the in-frame ones, dropping some. The sample has roughly 88,000 clones; 92% are singletons. This specimen comes from a study of T cell changes during pregnancy in multiple sclerosis. Trimming left V 4 bases short and J 2 bases short, with 21 bases between. The CDR3 contains 17 residues. The germline V gene has CDR1 LGHNA and CDR2 YSLEER. Sequences were derived from peripheral blood, sampled in the first trimester of pregnancy. The chain recombines TRBV4-3 with TRBJ2-7; a weak D match, TRBD2 (5 bases). This sequence originates from a female donor with multiple sclerosis, enrolled in a pregnancy study. Here the CDR3 reads CASSRKPTTDFAYEQYF. The CDR3 region has the DNA TGCGCCAGCAGCCGAAAGCCGACTACCGACTTCGCCTACGAGCAGTACTTC.